The clone carrying this T cell receptor (beta chain) was detected a few times. Antigen specificity is unknown. With 60 Vbeta and 13 Jbeta primers, the PCR was carried out. TCRdb's table, derived via immunoSEQ multiplex PCR, lists solely in-frame clones and lacks some. Of some 120,000 clones listed, about three quarters are singletons. The CDR3 loop spans 16 amino acids. Germline CDR1 and CDR2: SGHVS and FQNEAQ. The V and J ends lost 0 bases and 0 bases respectively, with 11 bases between them. The data originate from a study of cytomegalovirus exposure and HLA in healthy donors. Points from the study as a whole: Most TCR beta V segments were productive about 90% or about 30% of the time in an earlier analysis.

This chain links TRBV7-8 with TRBJ2-5; TRBD1 is a possible D gene (6 bases). The specimen was PBMCs. The origin of this receptor is a woman aged 35 to 49 in good health and CMV-seropositive. The CDR3 sequence is CASSLARDTYQETQYF. CDR3 DNA: TGTGCCAGCAGCTTAGCGAGGGACACGTACCAAGAGACCCAGTACTTC.